The TCR beta chain described here comes from a study of control samples from healthy donors and cancer patients. The CDR3 has 14 amino acids. The germline gives CDR1 LGHDT, CDR2 YNNKEL (reference sequence). Deletions cut 4 bases from V and 2 bases from J, with 8 bases between. Measured with immunoSEQ multiplex PCR; TCRdb has only the in-frame clones, and not every one. The sample has over 150,000 clones; about 91% are singletons. This clonotype was obtained from a woman between 40 and 50 years old in good health. The sequencing sample was made of blood. V and J are TRBV3-1 (or the pseudogene TRBV3-2) and TRBJ2-2; D is uncertain. CDR3 in DNA: TGTGCCAGCAGCCCCACAATTAACACCGGGGAGCTGTTTTTT. It yields the protein CASSPTINTGELFF.